This T cell receptor beta chain was obtained from a study of blood T cell repertoires in COVID-19. The repertoire was sequenced with immunoSEQ multiplex PCR; TCRdb's copy has only in-frame clones and lacks some. This table holds more than 55,000 clones, 79% found once. CDR3 size: 15 residues. CDR1 is ENHRY and CDR2 is SYGVKD in the germline V gene. Trimming took 2 bases from V and 7 from J, leaving 12 bases between them. The chain employs TRBV10-3 and TRBJ1-6; D possibly corresponds to TRBD1 (6 bases). Sample: peripheral blood. The sequence was collected from a human donor in a cohort sampled during active COVID-19. The CDR3 reads CAISEVGGGNSPLHF. Here the CDR3 DNA reads TGTGCCATCAGTGAGGTGGGTGGGGGCAATTCACCCCTCCACTTT.